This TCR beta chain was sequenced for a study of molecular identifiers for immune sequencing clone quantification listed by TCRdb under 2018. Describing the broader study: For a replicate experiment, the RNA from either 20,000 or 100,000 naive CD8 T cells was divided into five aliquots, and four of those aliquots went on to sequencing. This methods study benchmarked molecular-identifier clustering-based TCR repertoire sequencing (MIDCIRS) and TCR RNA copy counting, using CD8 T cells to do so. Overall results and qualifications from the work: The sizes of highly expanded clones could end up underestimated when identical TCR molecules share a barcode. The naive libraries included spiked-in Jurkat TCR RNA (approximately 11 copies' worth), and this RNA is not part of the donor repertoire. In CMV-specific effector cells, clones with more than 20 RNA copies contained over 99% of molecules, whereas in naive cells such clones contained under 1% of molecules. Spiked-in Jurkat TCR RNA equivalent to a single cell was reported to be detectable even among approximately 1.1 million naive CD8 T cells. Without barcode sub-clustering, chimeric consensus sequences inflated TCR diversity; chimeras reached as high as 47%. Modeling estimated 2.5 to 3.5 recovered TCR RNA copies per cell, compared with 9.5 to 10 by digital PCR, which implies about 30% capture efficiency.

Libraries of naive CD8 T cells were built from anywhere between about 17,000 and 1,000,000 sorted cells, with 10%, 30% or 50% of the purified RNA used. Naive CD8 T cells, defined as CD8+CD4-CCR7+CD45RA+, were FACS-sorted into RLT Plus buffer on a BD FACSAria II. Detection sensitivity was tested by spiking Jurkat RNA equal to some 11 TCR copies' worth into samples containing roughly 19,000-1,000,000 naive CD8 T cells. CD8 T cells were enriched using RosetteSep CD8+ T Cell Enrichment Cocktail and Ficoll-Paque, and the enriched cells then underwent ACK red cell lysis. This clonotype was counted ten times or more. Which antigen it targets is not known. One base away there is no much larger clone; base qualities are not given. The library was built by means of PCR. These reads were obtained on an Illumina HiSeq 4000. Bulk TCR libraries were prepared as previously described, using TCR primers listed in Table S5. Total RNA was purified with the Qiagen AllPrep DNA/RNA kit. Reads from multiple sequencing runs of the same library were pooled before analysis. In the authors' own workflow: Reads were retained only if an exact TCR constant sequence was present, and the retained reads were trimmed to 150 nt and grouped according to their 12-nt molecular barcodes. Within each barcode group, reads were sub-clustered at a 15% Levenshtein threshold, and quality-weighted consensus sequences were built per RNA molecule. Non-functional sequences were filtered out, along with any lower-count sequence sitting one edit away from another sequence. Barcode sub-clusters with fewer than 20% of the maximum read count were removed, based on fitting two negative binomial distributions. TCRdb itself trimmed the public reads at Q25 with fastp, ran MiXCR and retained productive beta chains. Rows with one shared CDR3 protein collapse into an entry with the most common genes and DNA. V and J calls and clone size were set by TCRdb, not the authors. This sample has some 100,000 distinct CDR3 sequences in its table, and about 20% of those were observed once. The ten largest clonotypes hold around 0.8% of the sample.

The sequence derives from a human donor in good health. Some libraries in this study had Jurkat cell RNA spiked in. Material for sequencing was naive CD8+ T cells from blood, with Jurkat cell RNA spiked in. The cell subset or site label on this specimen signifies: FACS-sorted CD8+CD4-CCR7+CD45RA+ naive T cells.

This receptor has the CDR3 CASSQEPGNTEAFF. At the DNA level, the sequence is TGCGCCAGCAGCCAAGAGCCCGGGAACACTGAAGCTTTCTTT. Recombination connected TRBV4-1 to TRBJ1-1, with the identity of the D gene unclear. The germline ends are 6 bases apart after V is trimmed by 0 bases and J by 1 base. Including the terminal cysteine and phenylalanine, the CDR3 comprises 14 residues. Just CDR3 DNA is preserved here, 42 bases in frame from base 1. CDR1 MGHRA and CDR2 YSYEKL are derived from the germline V gene.